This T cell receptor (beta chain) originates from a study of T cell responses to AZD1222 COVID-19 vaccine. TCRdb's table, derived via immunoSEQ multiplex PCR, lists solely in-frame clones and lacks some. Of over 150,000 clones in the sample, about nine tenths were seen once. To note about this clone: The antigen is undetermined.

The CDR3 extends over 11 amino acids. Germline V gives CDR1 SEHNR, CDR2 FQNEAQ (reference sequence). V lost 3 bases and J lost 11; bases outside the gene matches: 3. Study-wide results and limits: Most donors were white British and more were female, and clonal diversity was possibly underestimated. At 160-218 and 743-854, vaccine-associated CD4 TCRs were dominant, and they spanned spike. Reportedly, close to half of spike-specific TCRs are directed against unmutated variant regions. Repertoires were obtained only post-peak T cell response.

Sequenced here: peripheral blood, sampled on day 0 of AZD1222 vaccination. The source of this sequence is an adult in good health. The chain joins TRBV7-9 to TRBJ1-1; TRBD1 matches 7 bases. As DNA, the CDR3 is TGTGCCAGCAGCTTTACAGGGGTCGCTTTCTTT. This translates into CASSFTGVAFF.